The 15 T cell receptor beta chains listed next were all sequenced from one sample in a study of vaccination and CD4 T cells after COVID-19. The antigens of these receptors remain unknown. Treatment defined: roughly ten-day PBMC culture with coronavirus spike peptide pools or control peptides (ViraFEST assay). One should note that the unexposed donor's CD4+ T cells were collected before the COVID-19 pandemic (2011-2018). The study sequenced cultured CD4+ T cell DNA using the Oncomine TCR Beta short-read assay. In this case, cultured CD4+ T cells provided the extracted genomic DNA. TCRdb processed the PCR reads anew with MiXCR; each CDR3 protein has one entry. The table shows 11,000 or so distinct CDR3 sequences, with 25% to 30% occurring only once. Specimen: CD4+ T cells from blood, cultured in vitro. The source is a human donor in good health.

A single count supports this clonotype. This chain connects TRBV18 to TRBJ2-3, with TRBD1 identical over 9 bases. Looked up from germline, CDR1 is KGHSH and CDR2 is LQKENI. This CDR3 has 16 amino acids. V dropped 3 bases and J dropped 5; count of bases not matched to a gene: 9. CDR3 protein: CASSPAGTGWIDTQYF. The CDR3 DNA follows: TGTGCCAGCTCACCCGCCGGGACAGGGTGGATAGATACGCAGTATTTT.

This clonotype turned up a few times. The chain recombines TRBV7-2 with TRBJ2-1, with 12 bases aligning to TRBD1. Germline V lookup: CDR1 SGHTA, CDR2 FQGNSA. The CDR3 is 13 residues long. The V segment lost 8 bases and the J segment 10 bases; nucleotides outside the gene matches: 6. The CDR3 nucleotides are TGTGCCAGCTCCGGGACAGGGGGCAGGGAGCAGTTCTTC. Amino acids: CASSGTGGREQFF.

By sample share, this clonotype is medium-sized (0.01 to 0.1%). The gene calls are TRBV15 and TRBJ2-5; perhaps TRBD1 as D (6 bases). The CDR3 is 14 amino acids. The V end lost 7 bases, the J end lost 2 bases, and 14 bases lay between the germline ends. Germline V gene sequence: CDR1 LNHNV, CDR2 YYDKDF (reference sequence). CDR3 sequence reads: CATTRTALQETQYF. In DNA, the CDR3 is TGTGCCACCACCAGGACAGCCCTACAAGAGACCCAGTACTTC.

V is TRBV20-1 and J is TRBJ2-6; perhaps D is TRBD1 or TRBD2 (5 bases each). Germline CDR1 reads DFQATT; CDR2 reads SNEGSKA (reference sequence). The CDR3 has 20 amino acids. V was pared by 0 bases and J by 0 bases, with 21 bases between. The CDR3 is CSARDRSAGTSSSGANVLTF. The CDR3 DNA sequence: TGCAGTGCTAGAGATAGGTCCGCAGGGACGAGTAGCTCTGGGGCCAACGTCCTGACTTTC.

This rearrangement joins TRBV24-1 to TRBJ1-5; D unclear. Looked up from germline, CDR1 is KGHDR and CDR2 is SFDVKD. This CDR3 contains 18 residues. Trimming left V 7 bases short and J 0 bases short, with 21 bases between. The CDR3 protein is CATRKPPDEQFSNQPQHF. CDR3 bases: TGTGCCACCAGAAAGCCCCCGGATGAGCAGTTTAGCAATCAGCCCCAGCATTTT.

This chain connects TRBV6-2 or TRBV6-3 to TRBJ1-2; TRBD1 might be the D (6 bases). The CDR3 covers 14 residues. The germline gives CDR1 MNHEY, CDR2 SVGEGT. Trimming took 6 bases from V and 1 from J, leaving 12 bases between them. The CDR3 is CASSRGSGNYGYTF. For the CDR3, the DNA is TGTGCCAGCAGCAGGGGTTCGGGTAACTATGGCTACACCTTC.

The chain uses TRBV7-9 and TRBJ2-6; D is possibly TRBD2 (6 bases). CDR1 and CDR2 (germline): SEHNR, FQNEAQ (reference sequence). The V end was cut by 8 bases, the J end by 3 bases, with 14 bases between. The CDR3 covers 15 residues. The CDR3 loop reads CASEGGVVGANVLTF. For the CDR3, the DNA is TGTGCCAGCGAAGGAGGGGTTGTTGGGGCCAACGTCCTGACTTTC.

This clonotype was detected only a few times. The J gene is TRBJ2-7, the V gene TRBV15; D uncertain. This CDR3 is 12 amino acids long. Germline V lookup: CDR1 LNHNV, CDR2 YYDKDF (reference sequence). Trimming cost V 2 bases and J 6 bases, with 8 bases left between them. The DNA for the CDR3 is TGTGCCACCAGCAGACAGGAGACCGAGCAGTACTTC. Residues: CATSRQETEQYF. Filled out from reference TRBV15 and TRBJ2-7, the complete variable domain reads DAMVIQNPRYQVTQFGKPVTLSCSQTLNHNVMYWYQQKSSQAPKLLFHYYDKDFNNEADTPDNFQSRRPNTSFCFLDIRSPGLGDTAMYLCATSRQETEQYFGPGTRLTVT.

In this sample, this clonotype turned up a few times. CDR3 nucleotide sequence: TGTGCCAGCAGAGAACAGGGCCCTTCTAACTATGGCTACACCTTC. This sequence encodes CASREQGPSNYGYTF. The V call is TRBV2, the J call TRBJ1-2, with D possibly being TRBD1 (6 bases). Germline CDR1 SNHLY, CDR2 FYNNEI. Trimming took off 6 bases at V and 0 bases at J, with 14 bases between the two ends. The CDR3 runs 15 residues.

This chain uses TRBV20-1 with TRBJ2-5, with TRBD2 matching 11 bases. Germline trimming cut 6 bases from V and 0 bases from J; bases unmatched to any gene: 9. CDR3 length: 16 residues. Germline-derived CDR1 and CDR2 are DFQATT and SNEGSKA (reference sequence). As DNA, the CDR3 is TGCAGTGCCCTACCGGGACTAGCGGCGAACCAAGAGACCCAGTACTTC. It specifies CSALPGLAANQETQYF.

For this clonotype: A much larger clonotype is one base distant, so this may be a read error. The rearrangement links TRBV10-3 to TRBJ1-5; D call uncertain. The CDR3 length is 13 residues. Germline loops: CDR1 ENHRY, CDR2 SYGVKD. CDR3 protein: CAISLGVGQPHHF. CDR3 DNA: TGTGCCATCAGCCTCGGGGTTGGGCAGCCCCACCATTTT.

The V and J genes are TRBV27 and TRBJ2-3; 14 bases align to TRBD2. Losses at the gene ends were 8 bases for V and 7 bases for J; bases not matched to a gene: 2. The germline V gene encodes CDR1 MNHEY and CDR2 SMNVEV (reference sequence). This CDR3 region has 13 residues. The CDR3 nucleotides are TGTGCCAGCCGGACTAGCGGGAGGAATACGCAGTATTTT. This codes for CASRTSGRNTQYF.

The chain carries TRBV12-3 or TRBV12-4 and TRBJ2-7; maybe TRBD1 (6 bases). Trimming took off 2 bases at V and 4 bases at J, with 15 bases between the two ends. The CDR3 contains 15 residues. The CDR3 region is CASSLKGQGFYEQYF. Written as DNA, the CDR3 is TGTGCCAGCAGTTTAAAGGGACAAGGTTTTTACGAGCAGTACTTC.

This sequence joins TRBV7-9 and TRBJ1-1, with TRBD1 matching over 7 bases. The germline V gene encodes CDR1 SEHNR and CDR2 FQNEAQ (reference sequence). Trimming cost V 3 bases and J 5 bases; bases outside gene matches: 3. The CDR3 runs to 13 residues. Written as DNA, the CDR3 is TGTGCCAGCAGCTTTGGACAGGTTACTGAAGCTTTCTTT. Protein: CASSFGQVTEAFF.

The sample holds a few counts of this clonotype. The chain links TRBV7-3 to TRBJ2-7, with D possibly being TRBD1 (6 bases). The germline V and J ends were trimmed by 0 bases and 5 bases, with 8 bases remaining between them. The CDR3 contains 13 residues. Germline V CDR1 and CDR2: SGHTA, FQGTGA. Written as DNA, the CDR3 is TGTGCCAGCAGCTTAACCAACAGGGACGAGCAGTACTTC. Its translation: CASSLTNRDEQYF.